The 16 T cell receptor beta chains given below trace back to one sample, sequenced in a study of T cell changes during pregnancy in multiple sclerosis. Clones were read by immunoSEQ multiplex PCR, and TCRdb kept only the in-frame ones, dropping some. In the table there are about 61,000 clones, 93% of which are singletons. Sequenced material: CD8+ T cells from peripheral blood mononuclear cells, taken in the third trimester of pregnancy. These receptors were collected from a female donor with multiple sclerosis, enrolled in a pregnancy study.

V gene TRBV14 combines with J gene TRBJ2-1, with TRBD2 identical over 11 bases. The CDR3 length is 17 residues. Per germline, CDR1 SGHDN and CDR2 FVKESK. The ends lost 1 base at V and 2 bases at J; junction bases unmatched: 4. The DNA of the CDR3 is TGTGCCAGCAGCCAAGTCGGTAGCGGGAGGGCCTACAATGAGCAGTTCTTC. This sequence encodes CASSQVGSGRAYNEQFF.

The chain employs TRBV5-1 and TRBJ1-1, with D possibly TRBD1 on 6 matching bases. CDR1 is SGHRS and CDR2 is YFSETQ in the germline V gene. V was cut by 0 bases and J by 5 bases, with 14 bases left in between. The CDR3 sequence is 15 residues long. CDR3 protein: CASSLEGGGWTEAFF. The CDR3 DNA reads as TGCGCCAGCAGCTTGGAAGGGGGGGGTTGGACTGAAGCTTTCTTT.

This clone was observed once. The J gene is TRBJ2-2, the V gene TRBV19; D may be TRBD1 (6 bases). Germline assignment: CDR1 LNHDA and CDR2 SQIVND (reference sequence). CDR3 length equals 16 residues. The germline V and J ends were trimmed by 5 bases and 1 base, with 14 bases remaining between them. In DNA, the CDR3 is TGTGCCAGTAGTGCTCCGAACAGGGTGAACACCGGGGAGCTGTTTTTT. This sequence encodes CASSAPNRVNTGELFF.

The chain carries TRBV29-1 and TRBJ2-7, with a possible D match to TRBD1 (5 bases). V lost 1 base to trimming and J lost 2 bases, with 9 bases between them. Germline loops: CDR1 SQVTM, CDR2 ANQGSEA. CDR3 length: 13 residues. The CDR3 region is CSVEGTGPYEQYF. For the CDR3, the DNA is TGCAGCGTTGAAGGTACAGGACCCTACGAGCAGTACTTC.

V and J are TRBV28 and TRBJ2-1; D not certain. V was cut by 3 bases and J by 14 bases, with 17 bases left in between. The germline gives CDR1 MDHEN, CDR2 SYDVKM. CDR3 size: 13 residues. In DNA form, the CDR3 reads TGTGCCAGCAGTTTTCTTGGGCTGAGTTCGAAGTTCTTC. It is translated as CASSFLGLSSKFF.

The rearrangement uses TRBV29-1 and TRBJ2-3; D might be TRBD1 (6 bases). V was shortened by 6 bases and J by 0 bases, with 16 bases between the two germline ends. Germline V gives CDR1 SQVTM, CDR2 ANQGSEA. The CDR3 consists of 15 residues. The CDR3 DNA is TGCAGCGTACGCTCAGGGGCTACTAGCACAGATACGCAGTATTTT. Encoded protein: CSVRSGATSTDTQYF.

A single count supports this clone. J is TRBJ2-7 and V is TRBV4-1; 7 bases align to TRBD2. The junction had 9 bases not matched to a gene; V was cut back by 4 bases and J by 6 bases. The CDR3 contains 14 residues. Germline V CDR1 and CDR2: MGHRA, YSYEKL. This chain's CDR3 is CASSPRDYDREQYF. The CDR3 DNA is TGCGCCAGCAGCCCCCGGGACTATGATCGCGAGCAGTACTTC.

The chain has TRBV27 and TRBJ2-1; TRBD2 aligns across 10 bases. V was clipped by 5 bases and J by 2 bases; unmatched bases: 21. The CDR3 totals 21 residues. CDR1 and CDR2 from the germline V gene are MNHEY and SMNVEV (reference sequence). The CDR3 is CASSGTARDPGLAVPYNEQFF. The CDR3 coding sequence is TGTGCCAGCAGTGGTACTGCCCGGGACCCTGGACTAGCGGTCCCCTACAATGAGCAGTTCTTC.

The chain employs TRBV11-2 and TRBJ2-2, with 9 bases that match TRBD1. Losses at the gene ends were 0 bases for V and 4 bases for J; bases not matched to a gene: 6. The CDR3 spans 17 residues. CDR1 SGHAT and CDR2 FQNNGV come from the germline V gene. Here the CDR3 reads CASSLDSGQGRTGELFF. The CDR3 nucleotides are TGTGCCAGCAGCTTAGACTCGGGACAGGGACGCACCGGGGAGCTGTTTTTT.

The rearrangement uses TRBV4-3 and TRBJ1-1; D is perhaps TRBD1 (5 bases). CDR1 is LGHNA and CDR2 is YSLEER in the germline V gene. V shed 0 bases and J shed 5 bases, with 13 bases lying between them. CDR3 length equals 15 residues. CDR3 loop: CASSQDRAGRTEAFF. CDR3 nucleotide sequence: TGCGCCAGCAGCCAAGATCGGGCAGGGAGGACTGAAGCTTTCTTT.

The chain has TRBV7-9 and TRBJ1-4; 8 bases fit TRBD1. Germline CDR1 SEHNR, CDR2 FQNEAQ (reference sequence). The ends lost 6 bases at V and 7 bases at J; junction bases unmatched: 10. CDR3 length equals 15 residues. CDR3 DNA: TGTGCCAGCAGTTCCACAGGGGGAGGAAGTGAAAAACTGTTTTTT. It specifies CASSSTGGGSEKLFF.

This chain uses TRBV4-2 with TRBJ2-2; TRBD1 agrees at 7 bases. The V gene's germline CDR1 is LGHNA and CDR2 YNFKEQ. The junction had 11 bases not matched to a gene; V was cut back by 1 base and J by 3 bases. This CDR3 spans 18 amino acids. The CDR3 is CASSQALHLGTDTGELFF. The CDR3 nucleotides read TGTGCCAGCAGCCAAGCTCTGCACCTCGGGACAGACACCGGGGAGCTGTTTTTT.

The rearrangement links TRBV2 to TRBJ2-3, with 9 bases matching TRBD2. The V gene end was trimmed by 10 bases and the J gene end by 6 bases; junction bases not matched to a gene: 14. Germline CDR1 and CDR2: SNHLY and FYNNEI. CDR3 length: 15 amino acids. CDR3 nucleotide sequence: TGTGCCACCCGAGGAGCGGGAGGATTAAGGGATACGCAGTATTTT. Protein sequence: CATRGAGGLRDTQYF. The variable domain in full, with the rest retrieved from reference TRBV2 and TRBJ2-3, is EPEVTQTPSHQVTQMGQEVILRCVPISNHLYFYWYRQILGQKVEFLVSFYNNEISEKSEIFDDQFSVERPDGSNFTLKIRSTKLEDSAMYFCATRGAGGLRDTQYFGPGTRLTVL.

J is TRBJ2-5 and V is TRBV7-9; no clear D. Germline lookup yields CDR1 SEHNR and CDR2 FQNEAQ (reference sequence). Trimming cost V 5 bases and J 1 base, with 8 bases left between them. The CDR3 is made up of 13 amino acids. CDR3: CASSGLIQETQYF. The CDR3 DNA reads TGTGCCAGCAGCGGCTTAATCCAAGAGACCCAGTACTTC. Combining the CDR3 with reference TRBV7-9 and TRBJ2-5 gives the whole variable domain DTGVSQNPRHKITKRGQNVTFRCDPISEHNRLYWYRQTLGQGPEFLTYFQNEAQLEKSRLLSDRFSAERPKGSFSTLEIQRTEQGDSAMYLCASSGLIQETQYFGPGTRLLVL.

J is TRBJ2-3 and V is TRBV2; 9 bases agree with TRBD2. The J segment lost 4 bases and the V segment lost 3 bases, leaving 11 bases of the junction unmatched. Germline CDR1 is SNHLY and CDR2 is FYNNEI. This CDR3 is 17 amino acids long. In DNA, the CDR3 is TGTGCCAGCAGTGATCTTCCTAGCGGGATCTCGTCAGATACGCAGTATTTT. It specifies CASSDLPSGISSDTQYF.

V usage is TRBV18 and J usage is TRBJ2-1; 11 bases map to TRBD2. V shed 2 bases, J shed 8 bases, and the junction held 5 bases outside the gene matches. The germline gives CDR1 KGHSH, CDR2 LQKENI. This CDR3 contains 15 residues. The CDR3 bases are TGTGCCAGCTCACCATTTAGCGGGAGGGCCGATGAGCAGTTCTTC. It specifies CASSPFSGRADEQFF.